This TCR beta chain derives from a study of T cell responses to AZD1222 COVID-19 vaccine. As for this clone: The antigen is undetermined.

Study results and caveats: The reported proportion of spike-specific TCRs targeting unmutated variant regions was nearly half.

This CDR3 comprises 14 residues. The germline CDR1 and CDR2 sequences are SNHLY and FYNNEI. V was pared by 0 bases and J by 1 base, with 4 bases between. The assay was immunoSEQ multiplex PCR, and TCRdb's table has in-frame clones only and misses some. The data hold about 100,000 clones, with over 75% observed a single time. The source of this sequence is an adult in good health. The specimen comprised peripheral blood, sampled on day 0 of MenACWY control vaccination. V and J are TRBV2 and TRBJ1-5; D unclear. CDR3 in amino acids: CASSEALSNQPQHF. The CDR3 DNA sequence: TGTGCCAGCAGTGAAGCGCTCAGCAATCAGCCCCAGCATTTT.